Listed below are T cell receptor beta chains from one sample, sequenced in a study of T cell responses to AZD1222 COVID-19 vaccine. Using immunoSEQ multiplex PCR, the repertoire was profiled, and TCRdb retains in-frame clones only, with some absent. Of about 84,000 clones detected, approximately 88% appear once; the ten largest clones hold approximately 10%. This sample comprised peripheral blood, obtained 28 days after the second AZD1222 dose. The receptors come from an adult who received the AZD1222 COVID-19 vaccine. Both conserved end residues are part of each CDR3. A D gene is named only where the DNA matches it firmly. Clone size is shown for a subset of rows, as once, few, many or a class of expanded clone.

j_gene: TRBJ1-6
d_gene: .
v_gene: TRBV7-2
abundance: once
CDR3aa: CASSFGGSVGSPLHF
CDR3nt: TGTGCCAGCAGCTTTGGGGGAAGCGTCGGTTCACCCCTCCACTTT

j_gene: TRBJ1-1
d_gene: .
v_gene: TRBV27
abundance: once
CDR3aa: CASSWNLQNTEAFF
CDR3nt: TGTGCCAGCAGTTGGAACCTCCAGAACACTGAAGCTTTCTTT

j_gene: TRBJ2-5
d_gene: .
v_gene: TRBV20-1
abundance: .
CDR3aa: CSARIPETQYF
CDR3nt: TGCAGTGCTAGAATTCCCGAGACCCAGTACTTC

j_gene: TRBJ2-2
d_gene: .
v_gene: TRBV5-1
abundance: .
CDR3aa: CASRRQPTGELFF
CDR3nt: TGCGCCAGCAGGAGGCAGCCTACCGGGGAGCTGTTTTTT

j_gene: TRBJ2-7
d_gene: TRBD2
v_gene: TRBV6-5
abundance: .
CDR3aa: CASREGTSGGYEQYF
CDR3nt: TGTGCCAGCAGGGAGGGGACTAGCGGGGGCTACGAGCAGTACTTC

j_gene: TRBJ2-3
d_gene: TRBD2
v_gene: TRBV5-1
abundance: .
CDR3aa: CASSLRTSASTDTQYF
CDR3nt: TGCGCCAGCAGCCTTCGGACTAGCGCCAGCACAGATACGCAGTATTTT

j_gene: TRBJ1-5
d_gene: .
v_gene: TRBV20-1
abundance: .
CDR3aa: CSASEVSGQPQHF
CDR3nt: TGCAGTGCTAGTGAGGTGTCCGGTCAGCCCCAGCATTTT

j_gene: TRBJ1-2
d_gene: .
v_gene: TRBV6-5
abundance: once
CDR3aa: CASRERDTYGYTF
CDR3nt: TGTGCCAGCAGGGAGCGGGACACCTATGGCTACACCTTC

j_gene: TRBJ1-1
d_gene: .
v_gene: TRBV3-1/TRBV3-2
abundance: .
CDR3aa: CASSQWPGEENAAEAFF
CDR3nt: TGTGCCAGCAGCCAGTGGCCCGGGGAAGAGAATGCGGCTGAAGCTTTCTTT

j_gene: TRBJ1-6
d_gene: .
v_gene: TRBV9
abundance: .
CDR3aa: CASSPTGFNSYNSPLHF
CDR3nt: TGTGCCAGCAGCCCGACGGGGTTTAACTCCTATAATTCACCCCTCCACTTT

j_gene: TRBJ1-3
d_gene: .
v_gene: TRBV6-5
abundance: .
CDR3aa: CASSYEGSRSGNTIYF
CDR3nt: TGTGCCAGCAGTTACGAGGGGTCCCGCTCTGGAAACACCATATATTTT

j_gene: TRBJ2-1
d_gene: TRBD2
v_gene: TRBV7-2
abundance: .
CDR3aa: CASSFTQRGNDEQFF
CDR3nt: TGTGCCAGCAGCTTCACCCAGCGGGGTAACGATGAGCAGTTCTTC

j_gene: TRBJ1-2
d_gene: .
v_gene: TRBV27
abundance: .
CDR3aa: CASSQGIGYTF
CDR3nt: TGTGCCAGCAGCCAAGGTATTGGCTACACCTTC

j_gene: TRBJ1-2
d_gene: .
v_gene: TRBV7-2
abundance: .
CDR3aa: CASSLATTDYGYTF
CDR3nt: TGTGCCAGCAGCTTAGCGACGACAGACTATGGCTACACCTTC

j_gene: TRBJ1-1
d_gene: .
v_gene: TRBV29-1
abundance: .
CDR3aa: CSVEGSGVQAFF
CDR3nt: TGCAGCGTTGAAGGGTCCGGGGTCCAAGCTTTCTTT

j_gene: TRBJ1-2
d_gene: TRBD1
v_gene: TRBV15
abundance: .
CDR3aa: CATSRAGGTNYGYTF
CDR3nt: TGTGCCACCAGCAGAGCAGGGGGGACTAACTATGGCTACACCTTC

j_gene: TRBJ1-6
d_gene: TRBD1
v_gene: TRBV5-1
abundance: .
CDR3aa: CASSSSGGTGDIPLHF
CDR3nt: TGCGCCAGCAGCTCCTCCGGCGGGACAGGGGATATACCCCTCCACTTT

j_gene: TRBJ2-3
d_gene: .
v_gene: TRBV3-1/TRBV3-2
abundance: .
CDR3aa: CASSQGYRETDTQYF
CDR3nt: TGTGCCAGCAGCCAAGGATACAGGGAAACAGATACGCAGTATTTT

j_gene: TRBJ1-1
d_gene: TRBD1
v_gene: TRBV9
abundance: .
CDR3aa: CASSNGQGALGAFF
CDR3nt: TGTGCCAGCAGTAACGGACAGGGGGCCCTAGGAGCTTTCTTT

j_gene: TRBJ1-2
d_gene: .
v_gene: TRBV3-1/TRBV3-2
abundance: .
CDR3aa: CASSHSQGGYTF
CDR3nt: TGTGCCAGCAGCCACTCTCAGGGTGGCTACACCTTC

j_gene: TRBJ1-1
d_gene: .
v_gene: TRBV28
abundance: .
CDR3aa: CASSGTVNTEAFF
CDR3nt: TGTGCCAGCAGTGGGACGGTGAACACTGAAGCTTTCTTT

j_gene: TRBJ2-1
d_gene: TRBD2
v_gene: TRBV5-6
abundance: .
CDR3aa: CASSSWSGGNYNEQFF
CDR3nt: TGTGCCAGCAGCTCCTGGTCGGGGGGAAACTACAATGAGCAGTTCTTC

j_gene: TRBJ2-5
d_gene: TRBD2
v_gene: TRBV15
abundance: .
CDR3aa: CATSRVVAGQETQYF
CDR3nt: TGTGCCACCAGCAGAGTGGTAGCGGGGCAAGAGACCCAGTACTTC

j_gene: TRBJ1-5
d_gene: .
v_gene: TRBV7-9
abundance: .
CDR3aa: CASSSRTGGSNQPQHF
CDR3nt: TGTGCCAGCAGCTCCCGGACGGGGGGTAGCAATCAGCCCCAGCATTTT

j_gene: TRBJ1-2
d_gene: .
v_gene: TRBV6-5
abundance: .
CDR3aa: CASSYSSQSYGYTF
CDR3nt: TGTGCCAGCAGTTACTCTAGCCAGTCCTATGGCTACACCTTC

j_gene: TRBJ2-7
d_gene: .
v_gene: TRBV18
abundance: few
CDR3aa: CASSSRLGDSYEQYF
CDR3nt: TGTGCCAGCTCGTCCAGGTTAGGGGACTCCTACGAGCAGTACTTC

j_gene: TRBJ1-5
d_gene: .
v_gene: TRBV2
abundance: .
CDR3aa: CASSPPPLLRNQPQHF
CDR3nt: TGTGCCAGCAGTCCACCCCCTTTGTTACGCAATCAGCCCCAGCATTTT

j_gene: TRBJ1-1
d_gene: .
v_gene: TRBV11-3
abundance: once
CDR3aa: CASSLSGSTEAFF
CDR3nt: TGTGCCAGCAGCTTGTCAGGGAGCACTGAAGCTTTCTTT

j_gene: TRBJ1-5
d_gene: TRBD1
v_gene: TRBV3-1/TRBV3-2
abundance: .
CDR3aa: CASSQAARGSNQPQHF
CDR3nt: TGTGCCAGCAGCCAAGCCGCCAGGGGGAGCAATCAGCCCCAGCATTTT

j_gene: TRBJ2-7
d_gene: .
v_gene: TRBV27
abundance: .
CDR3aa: CASSFKVSYEQYF
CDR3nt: TGTGCCAGCAGTTTTAAGGTTTCCTACGAGCAGTACTTC

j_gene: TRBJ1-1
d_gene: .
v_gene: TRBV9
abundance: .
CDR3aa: CASSVDPRGTEAFF
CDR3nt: TGTGCCAGCAGCGTAGACCCCAGAGGCACTGAAGCTTTCTTT

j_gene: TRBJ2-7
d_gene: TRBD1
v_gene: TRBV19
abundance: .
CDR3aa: CASRGTGGSYEQYF
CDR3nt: TGTGCCAGTAGGGGGACAGGGGGCTCCTACGAGCAGTACTTC

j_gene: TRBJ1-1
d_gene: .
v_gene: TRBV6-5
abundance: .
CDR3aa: CASSYIQGIGRTEAFF
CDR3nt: TGTGCCAGCAGTTACATTCAGGGGATTGGACGGACTGAAGCTTTCTTT

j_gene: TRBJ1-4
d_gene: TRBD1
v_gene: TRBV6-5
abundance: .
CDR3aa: CASTRQGAEREKLFF
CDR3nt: TGTGCCAGCACCAGACAGGGAGCCGAAAGGGAAAAACTGTTTTTT

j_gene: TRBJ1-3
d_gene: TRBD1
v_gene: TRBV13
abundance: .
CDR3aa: CASSPRDRGLNSGNTIYF
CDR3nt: TGTGCCAGCAGCCCCCGGGACAGGGGCCTCAACTCTGGAAACACCATATATTTT

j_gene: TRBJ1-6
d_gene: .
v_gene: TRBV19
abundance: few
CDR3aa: CASRRLGNSPLHF
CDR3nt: TGTGCCAGTAGGAGACTAGGGAATTCACCCCTCCACTTT

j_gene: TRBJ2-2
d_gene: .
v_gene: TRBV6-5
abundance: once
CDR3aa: CASSLNTGELFF
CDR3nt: TGTGCCAGCAGTCTTAACACCGGGGAGCTGTTTTTT

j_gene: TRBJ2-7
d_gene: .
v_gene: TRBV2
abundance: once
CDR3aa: CASSEGAAPVF
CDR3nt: TGTGCCAGCAGTGAAGGGGCGGCGCCCGTCTTC

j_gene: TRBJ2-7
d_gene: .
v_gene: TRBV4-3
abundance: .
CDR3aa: CASSQDPVGEQYF
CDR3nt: TGCGCCAGCAGCCAAGACCCGGTAGGCGAGCAGTACTTC

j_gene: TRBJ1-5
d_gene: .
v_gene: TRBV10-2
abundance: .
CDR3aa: CASSGTSRNQPQHF
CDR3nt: TGCGCCAGCAGTGGGACATCTCGCAATCAGCCCCAGCATTTT

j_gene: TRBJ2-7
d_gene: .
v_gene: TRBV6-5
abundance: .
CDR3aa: CASSPDRGGYEQYF
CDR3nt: TGTGCCAGCAGCCCCGACAGGGGAGGGTACGAGCAGTACTTC

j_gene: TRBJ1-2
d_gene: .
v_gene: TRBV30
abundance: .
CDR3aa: CAWSRGVRTYGYTF
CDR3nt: TGTGCCTGGAGTAGGGGGGTGCGGACGTATGGCTACACCTTC

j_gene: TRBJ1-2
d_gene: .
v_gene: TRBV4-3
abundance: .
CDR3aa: CASSQSPLFNYGYTF
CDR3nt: TGCGCCAGCAGCCAATCCCCCCTTTTTAACTATGGCTACACCTTC

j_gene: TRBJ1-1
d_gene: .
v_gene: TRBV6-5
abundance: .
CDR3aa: CASSYNWGSLNTEAFF
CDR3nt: TGTGCCAGCAGTTACAACTGGGGATCCCTGAACACTGAAGCTTTCTTT

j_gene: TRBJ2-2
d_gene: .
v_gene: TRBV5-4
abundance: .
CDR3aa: CASSLDETGELFF
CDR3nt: TGTGCCAGCAGCTTGGATGAAACCGGGGAGCTGTTTTTT